This paragraph reports one TCR beta chain. TCRdb's table, derived via immunoSEQ multiplex PCR, lists solely in-frame clones and lacks some. The repertoire holds 110,000 to 150,000 clones, with roughly three quarters as singletons. The data derive from a study of blood T cell repertoires in COVID-19. Germline V gene lookup returns CDR1 MNHNY and CDR2 SVGAGI (reference sequence). The V and J ends lost 10 bases and 7 bases, in that order; junction bases with no gene match: 8. The CDR3 runs 14 residues. The specimen was peripheral blood. The sequence derives from an older woman with acute or convalescent COVID-19. This chain links TRBV6-6 with TRBJ1-6, with 9 positions matching TRBD1. The CDR3 reads CATGTGRGNSPLHF. The CDR3 coding sequence is TGTGCCACCGGGACAGGGCGGGGGAATTCACCCCTCCACTTT.